A selection of T cell receptor beta chains follows, all from one sample in a study of T cells expressing NK-cell markers. From its re-call of the 5' RACE reads, TCRdb lists each CDR3 protein once, without DNA. This repertoire comprises about 260,000 distinct CDR3 sequences; its ten largest clones make up 3.5% to 5%. Sequencing was carried out using blood T cells: a sorted CD56 or NKG2C T cell subset, CD4+ or CD8+ T cells, or bulk PBMC T cells (not recorded which). Receptor source: a woman aged 18-69 years in good health. Each CDR3 is given with its conserved first and last residue. The order of the fields is J gene, V gene, CDR3 protein.

TRBJ2-3,TRBV18,CASSPTGTSSRDTQYF
TRBJ2-1,TRBV4-2,CASSQVAGGSYNEQFF
TRBJ2-7,TRBV28,CAIRTELYEQYF
TRBJ2-3,TRBV3-1,CASSPSADTQYF
TRBJ1-5,TRBV7-6,CASSLDGSQPQHF
TRBJ2-5,TRBV12-3/TRBV12-4,CASRGGTGGRETQYF
TRBJ2-1,TRBV6-2/TRBV6-3,CASSLAGAIYNEQFF
TRBJ2-5,TRBV7-2,CASSRRTRARFVETQYF
TRBJ2-4,TRBV5-6,CASSEDRKMAKNIQYF
TRBJ2-5,TRBV20-1,CSAKATETQYF
TRBJ2-7,TRBV18,CASSPAANYEQYF
TRBJ1-1,TRBV21-1,CASSRQGVNTEAFF
TRBJ2-2,TRBV20-1,CSARKGGTGTGELFF
TRBJ2-1,TRBV7-2,CASSFRTGGPSEQFF
TRBJ2-3,TRBV20-1,CSADFSTDTQYF
TRBJ2-3,TRBV7-2,CASSLATSGGAGDTQYF
TRBJ1-1,TRBV28,CASSPTGGGNTEAFF
TRBJ2-3,TRBV4-3,CASSQDTQKDTQYF
TRBJ2-7,TRBV20-1,CSARGTSGRVVYEQYF
TRBJ1-1,TRBV3-1,CASSQLGGPAFF
TRBJ2-3,TRBV14,CASSQARITQYF
TRBJ2-1,TRBV7-6,CASSLAKGQGNYNEQFF
TRBJ2-5,TRBV6-2/TRBV6-3,CASSPRPAGEKETQYF
TRBJ1-6,TRBV12-3/TRBV12-4,CASISETAYNSPLHF
TRBJ1-2,TRBV10-1,CASSTGTAYGYTF
TRBJ2-1,TRBV9,CASSASPRGYNEQFF
TRBJ1-2,TRBV28,CASQGSALYGYTF
TRBJ2-1,TRBV19,CASTGSSYNEQFF
TRBJ2-2,TRBV4-2,CASSLQVNTGELFF
TRBJ1-2,TRBV12-3/TRBV12-4,CASSLSGILGNYGYTF
TRBJ2-5,TRBV29-1,CSVVRVLWETQYF
TRBJ1-1,TRBV5-1,CASSPRQGSTEAFF
TRBJ1-5,TRBV19,CASKVEWSPNQPQHF
TRBJ1-2,TRBV6-5,CASSYSDPGNYGYTF
TRBJ2-1,TRBV4-1,CASSYERDKYNEQFF
TRBJ1-3,TRBV12-3/TRBV12-4,CASRGRTNSGNTIYF
TRBJ2-1,TRBV5-1,CASSFWQGDTYNEQFF
TRBJ2-1,TRBV5-5,CASSSVQSSYNEQFF
TRBJ2-7,TRBV3-1,CASSPSSMGTRQSEQYF
TRBJ2-1,TRBV7-2,CASSGLAGGEQFF
TRBJ2-5,TRBV18,CASSPNRQETQYF
TRBJ1-5,TRBV6-1,CASKDRASNQPQHF
TRBJ2-7,TRBV24-1,CATTRQGKRYEQYF
TRBJ2-2,TRBV20-1,CSARDSSLPIGELFF
TRBJ1-1,TRBV20-1,CSASWGASTEAFF
TRBJ2-7,TRBV14,CASSPLDGPERGEQYF
TRBJ2-1,TRBV29-1,CSVAGTLAYNEQFF
TRBJ1-1,TRBV7-9,CASSSRRAGTEAFF
TRBJ2-1,TRBV30,CASPVGGGSSYNEQFF
TRBJ2-7,TRBV12-3/TRBV12-4,CASRIAGAYEQYF
TRBJ2-1,TRBV18,CASSPSLDQNDEQFF
TRBJ2-7,TRBV7-2,CASSLYGVERDF
TRBJ1-1,TRBV6-5,CASSYSVGAGRTEAFF
TRBJ1-6,TRBV6-2/TRBV6-3,CASRKRDSQYSPLHF
TRBJ2-7,TRBV7-8,CASSLGLEQYF
TRBJ2-6,TRBV20-1,CSASRSNSGANVLTF
TRBJ1-5,TRBV2,CASSDSGGQPQHF
TRBJ2-3,TRBV29-1,CSAKGSGGRDTQYF
TRBJ2-3,TRBV12-3/TRBV12-4,CASARLAGTRDTQYF
TRBJ2-4,TRBV20-1,CSVGLDSSGFKNIQYF